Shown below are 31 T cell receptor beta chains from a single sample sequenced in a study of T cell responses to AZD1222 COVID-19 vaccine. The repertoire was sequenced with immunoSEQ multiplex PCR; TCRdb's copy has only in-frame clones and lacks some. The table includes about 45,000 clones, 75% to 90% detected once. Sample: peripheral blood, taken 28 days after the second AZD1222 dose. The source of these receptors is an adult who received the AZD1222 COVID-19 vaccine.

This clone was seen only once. In DNA, the CDR3 is TGTGCCAGCAGCTCGGGACAGGGGGCTAATGAAAAACTGTTTTTT. This gives the protein CASSSGQGANEKLFF. The rearrangement links TRBV5-8 to TRBJ1-4; 11 nucleotides agree with TRBD1. The CDR3 has 15 residues. Germline V gene lookup returns CDR1 SGHTS and CDR2 YDEGEE. J was trimmed by 3 bases and V by 3 bases; bases with no gene match: 1.

CDR3 bases: TGTGCCAGCATGAATATAGCCTACGAGCAGTACTTC. The encoded protein is CASMNIAYEQYF. The chain couples TRBV6-5 to TRBJ2-7; D unclear. Germline-derived CDR1 and CDR2 are MNHEY and SVGAGI. CDR3 length equals 12 residues. Trimming pared 7 bases from V and 2 bases from J, leaving 9 bases between.

CDR3: CASSLAGSGTETQYF. The CDR3 DNA reads TGCGCCAGCAGCTTGGCAGGGTCAGGGACTGAGACCCAGTACTTC. The chain has TRBV5-1 and TRBJ2-5, with D tentatively TRBD2 (6 bases). Germline values: CDR1 SGHRS, CDR2 YFSETQ. Deletions cut 0 bases from V and 5 bases from J, with 14 bases between. The CDR3 has 15 residues.

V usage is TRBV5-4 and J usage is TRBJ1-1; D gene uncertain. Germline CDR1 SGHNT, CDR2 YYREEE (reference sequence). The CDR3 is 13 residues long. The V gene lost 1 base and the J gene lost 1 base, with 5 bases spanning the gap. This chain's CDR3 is CASSLPANTEAFF. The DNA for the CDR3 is TGTGCCAGCAGCTTGCCGGCGAACACTGAAGCTTTCTTT.

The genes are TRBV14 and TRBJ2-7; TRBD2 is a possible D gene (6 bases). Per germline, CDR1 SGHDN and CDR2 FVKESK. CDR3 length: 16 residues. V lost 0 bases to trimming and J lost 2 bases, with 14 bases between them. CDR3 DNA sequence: TGTGCCAGCAGCCAAGATAATTCGGCGGGAACCTACGAGCAGTACTTC. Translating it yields CASSQDNSAGTYEQYF.

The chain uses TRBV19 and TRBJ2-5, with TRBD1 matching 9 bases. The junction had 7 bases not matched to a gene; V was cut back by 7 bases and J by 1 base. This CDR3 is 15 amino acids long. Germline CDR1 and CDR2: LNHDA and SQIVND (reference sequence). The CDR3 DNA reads TGTGCCAGTAAGGGGGACAGGGTCCCCCAAGAGACCCAGTACTTC. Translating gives CASKGDRVPQETQYF.

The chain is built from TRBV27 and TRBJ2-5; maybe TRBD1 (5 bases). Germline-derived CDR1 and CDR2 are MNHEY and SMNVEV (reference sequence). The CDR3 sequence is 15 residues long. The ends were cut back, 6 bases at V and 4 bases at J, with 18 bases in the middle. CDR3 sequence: CASSPPPTVRETQYF. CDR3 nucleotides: TGTGCCAGCAGCCCACCCCCGACAGTTCGAGAGACCCAGTACTTC.

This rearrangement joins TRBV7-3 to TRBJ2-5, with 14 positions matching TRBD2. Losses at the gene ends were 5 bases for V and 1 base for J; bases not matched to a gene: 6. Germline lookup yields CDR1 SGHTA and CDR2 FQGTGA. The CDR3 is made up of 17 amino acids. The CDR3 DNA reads TGTGCCAGCAGCCCGGGACTAGCGGGGGTGCTCCAAGAGACCCAGTACTTC. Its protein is CASSPGLAGVLQETQYF.

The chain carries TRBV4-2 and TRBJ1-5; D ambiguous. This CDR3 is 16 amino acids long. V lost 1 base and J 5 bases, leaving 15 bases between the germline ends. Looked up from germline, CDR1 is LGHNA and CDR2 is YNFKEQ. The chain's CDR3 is CASSQAARPGYQPQHF. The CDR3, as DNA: TGTGCCAGCAGCCAAGCGGCAAGGCCAGGTTATCAGCCCCAGCATTTT.

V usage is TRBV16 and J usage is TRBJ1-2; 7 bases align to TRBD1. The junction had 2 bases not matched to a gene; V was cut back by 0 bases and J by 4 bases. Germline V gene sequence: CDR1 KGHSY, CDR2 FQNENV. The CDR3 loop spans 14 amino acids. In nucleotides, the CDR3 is TGTGCCAGCAGCCAATCAAGACAGGGCTATGGCTACACCTTC. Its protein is CASSQSRQGYGYTF.

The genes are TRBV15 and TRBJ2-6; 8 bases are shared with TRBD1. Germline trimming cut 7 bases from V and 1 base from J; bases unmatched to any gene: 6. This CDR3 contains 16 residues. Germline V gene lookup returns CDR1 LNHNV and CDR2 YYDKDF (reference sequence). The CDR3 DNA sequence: TGTGCCACCACTCGACAGGGGATGTCTGGGGCCAACGTCCTGACTTTC. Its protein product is CATTRQGMSGANVLTF.

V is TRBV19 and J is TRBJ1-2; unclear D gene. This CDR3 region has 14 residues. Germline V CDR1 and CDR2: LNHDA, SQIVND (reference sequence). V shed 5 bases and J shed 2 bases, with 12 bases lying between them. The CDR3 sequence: CASSQEAGNYGYTF. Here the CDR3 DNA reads TGTGCCAGTAGTCAGGAGGCGGGAAACTATGGCTACACCTTC.

DNA of the CDR3: TGTGCCAGCAGTTACTCTATGAGGGACACTGAAGCTTTCTTT. Its translation: CASSYSMRDTEAFF. This sequence joins TRBV6-5 and TRBJ1-1; D uncertain. V was shortened by 0 bases and J by 3 bases, with 8 bases between the two germline ends. The CDR3 has 14 amino acids. Germline-derived CDR1 and CDR2 are MNHEY and SVGAGI.

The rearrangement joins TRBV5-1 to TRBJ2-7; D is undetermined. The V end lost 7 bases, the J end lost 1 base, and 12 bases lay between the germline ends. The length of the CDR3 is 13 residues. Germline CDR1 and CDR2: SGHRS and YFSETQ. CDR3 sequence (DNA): TGCGCCAGCGCCAGACTCCAGTCCTACGAGCAGTACTTC. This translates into CASARLQSYEQYF.

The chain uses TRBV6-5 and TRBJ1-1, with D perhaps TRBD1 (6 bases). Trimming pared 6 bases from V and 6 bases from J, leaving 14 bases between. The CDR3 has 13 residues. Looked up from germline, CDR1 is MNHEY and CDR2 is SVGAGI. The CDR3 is CASRFIGGAEAFF. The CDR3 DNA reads TGTGCCAGCAGATTTATCGGGGGCGCTGAAGCTTTCTTT.

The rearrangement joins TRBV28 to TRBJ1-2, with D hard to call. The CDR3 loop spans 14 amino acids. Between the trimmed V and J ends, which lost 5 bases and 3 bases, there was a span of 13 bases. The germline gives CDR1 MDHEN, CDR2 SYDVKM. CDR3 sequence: CASSVKILYYGYTF. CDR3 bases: TGTGCCAGCAGTGTAAAAATCCTCTACTATGGCTACACCTTC.

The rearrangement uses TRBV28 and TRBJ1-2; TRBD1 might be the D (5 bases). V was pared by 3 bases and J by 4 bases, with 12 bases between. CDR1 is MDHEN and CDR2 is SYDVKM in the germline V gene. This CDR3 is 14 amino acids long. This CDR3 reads CASSLSGQGYGYTF. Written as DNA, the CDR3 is TGTGCCAGCAGTTTGTCCGGGCAGGGCTATGGCTACACCTTC.

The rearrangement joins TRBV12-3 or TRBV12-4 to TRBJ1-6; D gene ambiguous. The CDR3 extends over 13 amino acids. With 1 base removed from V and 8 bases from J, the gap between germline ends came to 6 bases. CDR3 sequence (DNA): TGTGCCAGCAGTTTAGGTGGGGATTCACCCCTCCACTTT. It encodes CASSLGGDSPLHF.

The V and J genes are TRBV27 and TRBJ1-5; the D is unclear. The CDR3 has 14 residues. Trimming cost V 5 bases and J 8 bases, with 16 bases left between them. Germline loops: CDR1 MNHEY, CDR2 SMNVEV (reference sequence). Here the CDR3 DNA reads TGTGCCAGCAGTCCCCGGGTCTTTAAAGAGCCCCAGCATTTT. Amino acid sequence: CASSPRVFKEPQHF.

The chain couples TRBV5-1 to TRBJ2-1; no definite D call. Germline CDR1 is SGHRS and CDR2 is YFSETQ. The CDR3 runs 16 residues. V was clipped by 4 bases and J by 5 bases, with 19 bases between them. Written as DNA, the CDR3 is TGCGCCAGCAGCAAGATCGGCCAGACCTATGACAATGAGCAGTTCTTC. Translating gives CASSKIGQTYDNEQFF. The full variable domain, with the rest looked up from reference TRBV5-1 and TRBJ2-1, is KAGVTQTPRYLIKTRGQQVTLSCSPISGHRSVSWYQQTPGQGLQFLFEYFSETQRNKGNFPGRFSGRQFSNSRSEMNVSTLELGDSALYLCASSKIGQTYDNEQFFGPGTRLTVL.

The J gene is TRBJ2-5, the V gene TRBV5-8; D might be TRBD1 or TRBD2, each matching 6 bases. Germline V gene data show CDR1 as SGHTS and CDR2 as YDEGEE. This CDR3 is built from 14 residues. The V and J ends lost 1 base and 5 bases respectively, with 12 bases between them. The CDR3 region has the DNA TGTGCCAGCAGCTTGCTGGGGGGCATGGAGACCCAGTACTTC. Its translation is CASSLLGGMETQYF.

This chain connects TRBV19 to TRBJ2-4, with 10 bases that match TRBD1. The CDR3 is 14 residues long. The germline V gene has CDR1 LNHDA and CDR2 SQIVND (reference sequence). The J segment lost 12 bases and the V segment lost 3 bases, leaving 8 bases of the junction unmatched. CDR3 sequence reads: CASSIGQGGRGQYF. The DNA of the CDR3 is TGTGCCAGTAGTATCGGACAGGGGGGAAGAGGTCAGTACTTC.

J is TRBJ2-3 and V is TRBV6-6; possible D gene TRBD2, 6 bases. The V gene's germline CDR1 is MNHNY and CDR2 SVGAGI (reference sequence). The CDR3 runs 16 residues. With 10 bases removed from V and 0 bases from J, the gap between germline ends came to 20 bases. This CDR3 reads CATNNIDGTSTDTQYF. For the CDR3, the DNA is TGTGCCACCAATAATATCGATGGGACTAGCACAGATACGCAGTATTTT.

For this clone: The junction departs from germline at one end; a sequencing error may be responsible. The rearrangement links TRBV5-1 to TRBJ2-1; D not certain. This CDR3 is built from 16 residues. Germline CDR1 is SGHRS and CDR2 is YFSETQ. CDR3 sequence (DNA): TGCGCGAGCACGAGATTAGGACCGGCGTCCTACAATGAGCAGTTCTTC. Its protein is CASTRLGPASYNEQFF.

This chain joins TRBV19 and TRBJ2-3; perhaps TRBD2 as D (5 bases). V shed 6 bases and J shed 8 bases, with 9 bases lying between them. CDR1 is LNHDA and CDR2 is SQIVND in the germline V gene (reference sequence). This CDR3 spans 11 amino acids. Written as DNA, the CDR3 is TGTGCCAGTAGCGGAGGTATTACGCAGTATTTT. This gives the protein CASSGGITQYF.

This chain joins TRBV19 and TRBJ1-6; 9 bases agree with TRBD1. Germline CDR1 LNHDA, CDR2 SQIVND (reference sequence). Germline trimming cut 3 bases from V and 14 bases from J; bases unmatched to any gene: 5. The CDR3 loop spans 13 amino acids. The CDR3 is CASSMGQGRTLHF. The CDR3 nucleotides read TGTGCCAGTAGTATGGGACAGGGTCGGACCCTCCACTTT.

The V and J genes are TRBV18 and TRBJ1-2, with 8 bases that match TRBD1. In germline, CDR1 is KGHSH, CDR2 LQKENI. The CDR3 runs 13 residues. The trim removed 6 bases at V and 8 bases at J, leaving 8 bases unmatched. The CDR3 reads CASSPGQGYGYTF. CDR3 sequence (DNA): TGTGCCAGCTCGCCCGGACAGGGTTACGGCTACACCTTC. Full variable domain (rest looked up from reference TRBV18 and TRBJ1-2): NAGVMQNPRHLVRRRGQEARLRCSPMKGHSHVYWYRQLPEEGLKFMVYLQKENIIDESGMPKERFSAEFPKEGPSILRIQQVVRGDSAAYFCASSPGQGYGYTFGSGTRLTVV.

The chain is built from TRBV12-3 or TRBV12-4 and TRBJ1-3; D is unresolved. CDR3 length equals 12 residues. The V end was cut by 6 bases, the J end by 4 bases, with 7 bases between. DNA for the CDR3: TGTGCCAGCAGGTCGTCCGGAAACACCATATATTTT. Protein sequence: CASRSSGNTIYF.

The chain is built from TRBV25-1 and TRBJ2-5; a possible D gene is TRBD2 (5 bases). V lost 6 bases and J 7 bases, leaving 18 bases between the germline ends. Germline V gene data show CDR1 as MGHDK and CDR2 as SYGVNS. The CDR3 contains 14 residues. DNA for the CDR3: TGTGCCAGCAGCCCGGCACTCCGGGATGGGACCCAGTACTTC. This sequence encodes CASSPALRDGTQYF.

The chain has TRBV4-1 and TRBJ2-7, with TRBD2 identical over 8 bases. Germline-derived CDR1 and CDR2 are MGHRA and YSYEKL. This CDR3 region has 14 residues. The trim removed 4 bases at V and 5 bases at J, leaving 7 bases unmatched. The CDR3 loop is CASSPGTRSNEQYF. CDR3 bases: TGCGCCAGCAGCCCCGGGACTAGGAGTAACGAGCAGTACTTC.

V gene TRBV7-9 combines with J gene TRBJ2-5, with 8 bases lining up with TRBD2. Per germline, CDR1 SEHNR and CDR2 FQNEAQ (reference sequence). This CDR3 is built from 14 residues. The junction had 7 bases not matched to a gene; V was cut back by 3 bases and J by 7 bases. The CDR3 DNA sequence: TGTGCCAGCAGCTTCTCGGGGGGGGGCGGGACCCAGTACTTC. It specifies CASSFSGGGGTQYF.